The source of this TCR beta chain is a study of T cell clones after liver transplantation. For the study at large: At least one year of complete immunosuppression withdrawal without enzymes over twice normal defined tolerance. Study-level findings and limits: Graft donor-reactive T cells possibly entered the graft instead of undergoing deletion.

Concerning this clone: Its target is not known.

Sorting of unstimulated PBMCs yielded separate CD3+CD4+ and CD3+CD8+ fractions. Method: immunoSEQ multiplex PCR; TCRdb's copy keeps in-frame clones and lacks some. This table holds tens of thousands of clones, around four fifths found once. Germline V gene data show CDR1 as MGHDK and CDR2 as SYGVNS. The CDR3 length is 17 residues. V was clipped by 5 bases and J by 4 bases; unmatched bases: 14. This chain connects TRBV25-1 to TRBJ2-5, with 9 bases that match TRBD1. This sequence was found in a human patient who received a liver transplant. Among the T cells, some may be from the graft donor. The sample was CD4+ T cells from blood, taken at the 22-month timepoint. The CDR3 region is CASSPQAGTGTRETQYF. The CDR3 nucleotides are TGTGCCAGCAGTCCTCAGGCGGGGACAGGGACAAGAGAGACCCAGTACTTC.